Many counts were recorded for the clone carrying this T cell receptor (beta chain). Its antigen is still unknown. Assay: immunoSEQ multiplex PCR; the TCRdb copy retains only in-frame clones and omits some. Recorded here are approximately 38,000 clones, none singletons. The data stem from a study of T cell clonality in common variable immunodeficiency. CVID subjects had received replacement immunoglobulin for at least one year. CVID subjects were neither ill nor on immunomodulatory or immunosuppressive medication at sampling. Regarding the study as a whole: Common variable immunodeficiency TCR beta sequences reportedly had fewer deletions and N-nucleotide insertions. Authors noted CVID clonality's cause needs subpopulation repertoire sequencing. Shared TCRbeta clones were fewer between CVID subjects than controls.

The sequenced sample was peripheral blood mononuclear cells. The TCR was taken from a human donor with common variable immunodeficiency.

Partial CDR3 DNA: TGCAGTGCAAATAGACGGAGCGGGGGAAGCACAGATACG. It yields the protein CSANRRSGGSTDT. The whole CDR3 sequence is CSANRRSGGSTDTQYF. The chain couples TRBV20-1 to TRBJ2-3; 8 nucleotides match TRBD2. The read gets to within 3 residues of the CDR3 end, and the germline J gene fills in the rest. The V gene end was trimmed by 6 bases and the J gene end by 0 bases; junction bases not matched to a gene: 11. The CDR3 loop spans 16 amino acids. In germline, CDR1 is DFQATT, CDR2 SNEGSKA (reference sequence).